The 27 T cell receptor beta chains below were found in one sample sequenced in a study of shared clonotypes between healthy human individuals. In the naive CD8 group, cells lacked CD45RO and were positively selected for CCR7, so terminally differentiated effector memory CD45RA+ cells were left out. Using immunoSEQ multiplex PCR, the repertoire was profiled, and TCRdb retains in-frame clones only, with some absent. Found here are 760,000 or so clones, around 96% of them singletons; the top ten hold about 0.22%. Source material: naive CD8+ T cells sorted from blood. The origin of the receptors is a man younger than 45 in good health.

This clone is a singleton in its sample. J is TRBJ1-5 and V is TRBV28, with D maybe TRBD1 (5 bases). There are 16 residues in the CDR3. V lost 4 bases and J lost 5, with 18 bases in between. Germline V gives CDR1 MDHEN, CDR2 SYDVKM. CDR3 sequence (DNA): TGTGCCAGCAGTTCCCTTCTGGGGAGGGGCTATCAGCCCCAGCATTTT. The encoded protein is CASSSLLGRGYQPQHF.

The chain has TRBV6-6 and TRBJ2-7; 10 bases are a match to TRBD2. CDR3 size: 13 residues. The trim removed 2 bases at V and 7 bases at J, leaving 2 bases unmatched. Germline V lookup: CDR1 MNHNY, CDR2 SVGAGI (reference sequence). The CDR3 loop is CASSYLAGDEQYF. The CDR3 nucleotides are TGTGCCAGCAGTTACCTAGCGGGAGATGAGCAGTACTTC.

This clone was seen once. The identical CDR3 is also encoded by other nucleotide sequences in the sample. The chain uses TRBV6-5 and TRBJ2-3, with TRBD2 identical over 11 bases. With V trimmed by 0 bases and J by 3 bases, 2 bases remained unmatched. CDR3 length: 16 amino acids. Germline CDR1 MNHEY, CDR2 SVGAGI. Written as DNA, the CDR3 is TGTGCCAGCAGTTACTCTACTAGCGGGAGTACAGATACGCAGTATTTT. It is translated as CASSYSTSGSTDTQYF.

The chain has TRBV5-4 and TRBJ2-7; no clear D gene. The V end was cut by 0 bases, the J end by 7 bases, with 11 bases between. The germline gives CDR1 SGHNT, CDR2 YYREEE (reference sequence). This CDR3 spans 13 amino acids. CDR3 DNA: TGTGCCAGCAGCTTGGACCACACCTGGGAGCAGTACTTC. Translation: CASSLDHTWEQYF.

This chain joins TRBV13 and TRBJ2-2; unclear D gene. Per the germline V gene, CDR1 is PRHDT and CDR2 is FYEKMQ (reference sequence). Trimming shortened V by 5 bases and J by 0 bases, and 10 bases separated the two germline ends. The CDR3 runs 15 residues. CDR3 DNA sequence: TGTGCCAGCAGCCAGACGGAAACGAACACCGGGGAGCTGTTTTTT. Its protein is CASSQTETNTGELFF.

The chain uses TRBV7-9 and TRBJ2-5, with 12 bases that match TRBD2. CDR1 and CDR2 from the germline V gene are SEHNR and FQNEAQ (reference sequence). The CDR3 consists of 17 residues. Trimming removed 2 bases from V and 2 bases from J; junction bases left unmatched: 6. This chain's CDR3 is CASSLKRTSGTQETQYF. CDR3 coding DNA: TGTGCCAGCAGCTTAAAGCGGACTAGCGGGACTCAAGAGACCCAGTACTTC.

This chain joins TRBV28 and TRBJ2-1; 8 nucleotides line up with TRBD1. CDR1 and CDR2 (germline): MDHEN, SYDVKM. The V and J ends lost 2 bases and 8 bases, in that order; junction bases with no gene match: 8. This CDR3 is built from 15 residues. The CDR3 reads CASSLGQGATDEQFF. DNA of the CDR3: TGTGCCAGCAGTTTAGGGCAGGGGGCGACAGATGAGCAGTTCTTC.

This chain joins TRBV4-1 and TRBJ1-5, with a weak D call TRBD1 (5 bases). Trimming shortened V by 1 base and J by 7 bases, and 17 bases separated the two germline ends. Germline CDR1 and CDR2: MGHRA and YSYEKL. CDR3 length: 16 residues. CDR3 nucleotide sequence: TGCGCCAGCAGCCAAGGGGGGGGTGACATGGGACAGCCCCAGCATTTT. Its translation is CASSQGGGDMGQPQHF.

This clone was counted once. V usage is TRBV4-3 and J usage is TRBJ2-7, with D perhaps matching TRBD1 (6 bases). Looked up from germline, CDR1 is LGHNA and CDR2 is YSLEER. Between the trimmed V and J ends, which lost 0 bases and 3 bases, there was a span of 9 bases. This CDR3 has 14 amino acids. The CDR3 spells CASSQDPQGYEQYF. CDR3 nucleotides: TGCGCCAGCAGCCAAGATCCACAGGGCTACGAGCAGTACTTC.

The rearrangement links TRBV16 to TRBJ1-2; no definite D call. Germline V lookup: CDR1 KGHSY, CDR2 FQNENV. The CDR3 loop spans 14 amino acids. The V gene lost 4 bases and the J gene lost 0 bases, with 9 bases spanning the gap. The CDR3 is CASSPMGTNYGYTF. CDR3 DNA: TGTGCCAGCAGCCCGATGGGGACTAACTATGGCTACACCTTC. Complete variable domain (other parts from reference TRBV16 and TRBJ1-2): GEEVAQTPKHLVRGEGQKAKLYCAPIKGHSYVFWYQQVLKNEFKFLISFQNENVFDETGMPKERFSAKCLPNSPCSLEIQATKLEDSAVYFCASSPMGTNYGYTFGSGTRLTVV.

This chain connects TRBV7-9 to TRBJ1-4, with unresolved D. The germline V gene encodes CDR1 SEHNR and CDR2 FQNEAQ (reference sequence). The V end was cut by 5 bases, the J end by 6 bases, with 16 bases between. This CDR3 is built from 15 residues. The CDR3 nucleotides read TGTGCCAGCAGCGCGTGGACGGATCCCGATGAAAAACTGTTTTTT. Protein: CASSAWTDPDEKLFF.

CDR3: CASSLWGDSDTQYF. As DNA, the CDR3 is TGCGCCAGCAGCTTGTGGGGGGACTCAGATACGCAGTATTTT. The chain recombines TRBV5-1 with TRBJ2-3, with D maybe TRBD2 (6 bases). From germline, CDR1 is SGHRS and CDR2 YFSETQ. V was pared by 1 base and J by 4 bases, with 10 bases between. The CDR3 spans 14 residues.

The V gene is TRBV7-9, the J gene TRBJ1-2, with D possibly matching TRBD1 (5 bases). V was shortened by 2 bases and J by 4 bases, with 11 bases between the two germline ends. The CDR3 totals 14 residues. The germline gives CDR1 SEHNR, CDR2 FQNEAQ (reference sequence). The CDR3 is CASSLLRDLYGYTF. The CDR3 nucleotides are TGTGCCAGCAGCTTACTTCGGGACCTCTATGGCTACACCTTC. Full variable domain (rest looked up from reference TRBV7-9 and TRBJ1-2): DTGVSQNPRHKITKRGQNVTFRCDPISEHNRLYWYRQTLGQGPEFLTYFQNEAQLEKSRLLSDRFSAERPKGSFSTLEIQRTEQGDSAMYLCASSLLRDLYGYTFGSGTRLTVV.

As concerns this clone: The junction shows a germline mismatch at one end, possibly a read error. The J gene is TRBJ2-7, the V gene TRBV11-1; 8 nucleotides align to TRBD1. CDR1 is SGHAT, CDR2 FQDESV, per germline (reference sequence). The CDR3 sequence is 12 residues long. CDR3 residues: CASSLAPDRAAF. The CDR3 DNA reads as TGTGCCAGCAGCTTAGCGCCGGACAGGGCCGCCTTC. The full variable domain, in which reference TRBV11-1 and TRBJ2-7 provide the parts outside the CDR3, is EAEVAQSPRYKITEKSQAVAFWCDPISGHATLYWYRQILGQGPELLVQFQDESVVDDSQLPKDRFSAERLKGVDSTLKIQPAELGDSAMYLCASSLAPDRAAFGPGTRLTVT.

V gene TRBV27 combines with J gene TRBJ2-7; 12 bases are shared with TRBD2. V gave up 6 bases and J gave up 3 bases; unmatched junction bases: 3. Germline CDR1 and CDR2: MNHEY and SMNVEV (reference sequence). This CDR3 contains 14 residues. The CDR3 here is CASRTSGRGYEQYF. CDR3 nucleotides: TGTGCCAGCAGGACTAGCGGGAGAGGCTACGAGCAGTACTTC.

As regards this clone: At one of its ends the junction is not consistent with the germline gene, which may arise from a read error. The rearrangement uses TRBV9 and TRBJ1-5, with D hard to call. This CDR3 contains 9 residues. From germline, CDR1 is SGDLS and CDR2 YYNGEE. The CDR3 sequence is CASIQPQHF. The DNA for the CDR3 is TGTGCCAGCATTCAGCCCCAGCATTTT.

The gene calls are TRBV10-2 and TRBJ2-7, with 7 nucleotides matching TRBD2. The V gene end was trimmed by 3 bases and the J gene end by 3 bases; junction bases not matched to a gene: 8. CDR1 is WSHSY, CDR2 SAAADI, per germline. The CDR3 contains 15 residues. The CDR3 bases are TGCGCCAGCAGTGACCCCCCGGGACTAAACTACGAGCAGTACTTC. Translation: CASSDPPGLNYEQYF.

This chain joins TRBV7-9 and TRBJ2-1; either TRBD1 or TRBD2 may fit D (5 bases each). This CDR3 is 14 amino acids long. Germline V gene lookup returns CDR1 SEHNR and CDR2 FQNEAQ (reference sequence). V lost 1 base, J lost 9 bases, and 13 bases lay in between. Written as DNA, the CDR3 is TGTGCCAGCAGCTTAGGAGGGACGCCTGGTGAGCAGTTCTTC. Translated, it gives CASSLGGTPGEQFF.

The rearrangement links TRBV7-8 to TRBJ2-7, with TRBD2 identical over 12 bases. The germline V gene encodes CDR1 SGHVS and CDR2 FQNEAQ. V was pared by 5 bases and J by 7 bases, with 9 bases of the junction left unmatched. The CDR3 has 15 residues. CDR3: CASSPQTSGRGEQYF. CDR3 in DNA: TGTGCCAGCAGCCCACAGACTAGCGGGAGAGGGGAGCAGTACTTC.

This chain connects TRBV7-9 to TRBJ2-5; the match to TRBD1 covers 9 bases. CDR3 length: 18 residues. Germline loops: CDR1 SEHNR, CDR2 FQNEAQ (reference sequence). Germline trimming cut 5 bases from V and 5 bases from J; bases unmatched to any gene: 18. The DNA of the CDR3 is TGTGCCAGCAGCGCATTGTTATCAGGGACAGGGTCGGGGGAGACCCAGTACTTC. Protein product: CASSALLSGTGSGETQYF.

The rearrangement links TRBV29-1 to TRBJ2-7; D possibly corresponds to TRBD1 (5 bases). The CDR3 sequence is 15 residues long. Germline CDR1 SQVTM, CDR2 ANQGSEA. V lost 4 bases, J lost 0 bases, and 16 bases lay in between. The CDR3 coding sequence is TGCAGCGTTGGAGAAGGGGTCCGTAGCTCCTACGAGCAGTACTTC. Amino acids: CSVGEGVRSSYEQYF.

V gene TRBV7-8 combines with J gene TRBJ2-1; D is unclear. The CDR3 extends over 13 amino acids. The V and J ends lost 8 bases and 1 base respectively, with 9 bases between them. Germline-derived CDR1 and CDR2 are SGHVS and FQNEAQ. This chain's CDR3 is CASSVDSYNEQFF. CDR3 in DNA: TGTGCCAGCTCGGTGGATTCCTACAATGAGCAGTTCTTC.

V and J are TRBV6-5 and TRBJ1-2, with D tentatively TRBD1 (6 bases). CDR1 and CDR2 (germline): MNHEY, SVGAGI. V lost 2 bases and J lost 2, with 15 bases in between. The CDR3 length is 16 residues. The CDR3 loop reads CASSYRSLTGNYGYTF. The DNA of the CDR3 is TGTGCCAGCAGTTACCGATCCCTGACAGGAAACTATGGCTACACCTTC.

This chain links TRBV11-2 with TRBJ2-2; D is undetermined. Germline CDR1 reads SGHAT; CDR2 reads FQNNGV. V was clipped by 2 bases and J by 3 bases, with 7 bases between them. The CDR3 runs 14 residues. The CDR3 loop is CASSLSRYTGELFF. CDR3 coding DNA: TGTGCCAGCAGCTTATCCCGTTACACCGGGGAGCTGTTTTTT.

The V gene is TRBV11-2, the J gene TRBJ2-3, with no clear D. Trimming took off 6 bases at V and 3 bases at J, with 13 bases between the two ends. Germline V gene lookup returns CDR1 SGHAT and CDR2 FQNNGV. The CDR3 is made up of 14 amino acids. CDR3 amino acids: CASSPPAGTDTQYF. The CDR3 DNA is TGTGCCAGCAGTCCACCGGCCGGTACAGATACGCAGTATTTT.

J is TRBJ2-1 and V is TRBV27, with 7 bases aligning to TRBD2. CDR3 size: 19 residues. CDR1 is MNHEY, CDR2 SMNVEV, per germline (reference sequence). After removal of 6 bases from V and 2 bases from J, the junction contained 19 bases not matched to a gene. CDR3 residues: CASSLGIRVGGSPYNEQFF. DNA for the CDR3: TGTGCCAGCAGCCTGGGGATCCGGGTAGGCGGGAGCCCCTACAATGAGCAGTTCTTC.

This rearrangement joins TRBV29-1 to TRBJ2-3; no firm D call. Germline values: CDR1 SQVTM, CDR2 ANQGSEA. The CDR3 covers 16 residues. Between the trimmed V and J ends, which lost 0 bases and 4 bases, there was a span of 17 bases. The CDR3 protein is CSVEDQLSNRADTQYF. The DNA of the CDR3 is TGCAGCGTTGAAGATCAGCTCTCGAACAGAGCAGATACGCAGTATTTT.